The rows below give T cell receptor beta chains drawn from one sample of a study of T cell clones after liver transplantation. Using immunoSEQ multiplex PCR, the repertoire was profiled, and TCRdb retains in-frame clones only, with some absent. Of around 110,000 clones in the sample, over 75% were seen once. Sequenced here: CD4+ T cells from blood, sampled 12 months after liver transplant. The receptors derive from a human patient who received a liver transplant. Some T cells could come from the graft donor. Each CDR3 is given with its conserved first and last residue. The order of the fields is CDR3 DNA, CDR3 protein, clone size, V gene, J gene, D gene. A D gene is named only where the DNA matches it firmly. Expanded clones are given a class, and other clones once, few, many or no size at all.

TGTGCCAGCAGTTCACAGAGTCACTATGGCTACACCTTC,CASSSQSHYGYTF,-,TRBV28,TRBJ1-2,-
TGTGCCAGCAGTAACCGGGACCCCTCCTCAAATGAGCAGTTCTTC,CASSNRDPSSNEQFF,once,TRBV2,TRBJ2-1,-
TGTGCCAGCAGCCTCGGACAGGGTAGGAACGAGCAGTACTTC,CASSLGQGRNEQYF,-,TRBV11-1,TRBJ2-7,TRBD1
TGTGCCAGCAGTGCAGCCCTGTCTAACTATGGCTACACCTTC,CASSAALSNYGYTF,-,TRBV2,TRBJ1-2,-
TGCGCCAGCAGTTCGACTAGCGACCGCACAGATACGCAGTATTTT,CASSSTSDRTDTQYF,-,TRBV10-2,TRBJ2-3,TRBD2
TGCGCCAGCAGCCGCAAAGGACAGGGATTGAACACTGAAGCTTTCTTT,CASSRKGQGLNTEAFF,-,TRBV4-3,TRBJ1-1,TRBD1
TGTGCTAGTGGTTCCTCCACGGCGAATACAGGGGGCTTCCAAGAGACCCAGTACTTC,CASGSSTANTGGFQETQYF,-,TRBV12-5,TRBJ2-5,TRBD1
TGTGCCAGCAGCCGCGGAGGGCCTCAAAACATTCAGTACTTC,CASSRGGPQNIQYF,-,TRBV7-2,TRBJ2-4,-
TGTGCCAGCAGCTTAGTGGGTGGCAGTGAAGCTTTCTTT,CASSLVGGSEAFF,-,TRBV7-9,TRBJ1-1,-
TGTGCCAGCAGCTTGGGAGGGGTCGGGTACGAGCAGTACTTC,CASSLGGVGYEQYF,few,TRBV5-5,TRBJ2-7,-
TGTGCCAGTTCTCGTCCCGGGACAGAACACCCGTTGCAGTACTTC,CASSRPGTEHPLQYF,-,TRBV19,TRBJ2-7,TRBD1
TGTGCCAGCAGCCTATTACGGGGACAAGCCAACTATGGCTACACCTTC,CASSLLRGQANYGYTF,-,TRBV5-6,TRBJ1-2,-
TGTGCCAGCAGCTTAGTTGGTAGGATCGGGGAATGGAGCACAGATACGCAGTATTTT,CASSLVGRIGEWSTDTQYF,-,TRBV11-2,TRBJ2-3,-
TGCACCTCCTGTCTACCAGCAGCCAACGGAAGTTCCTACAATGAGCAGTTCTTC,CTSCLPAANGSSYNEQFF,-,TRBV1,TRBJ2-1,-
TGTGCCAGCAGCTTCATTGTGGGAGGGCCGGATGAGCAGTTCTTC,CASSFIVGGPDEQFF,-,TRBV5-8,TRBJ2-1,TRBD2
TGTGCCAGCAGCTTTACTAGCGGAACCTACAATGAGCAGTTCTTC,CASSFTSGTYNEQFF,-,TRBV11-2,TRBJ2-1,TRBD2
TGTGCCAGTAGGAGCGGGGTCTACGAGCAGTACTTC,CASRSGVYEQYF,-,TRBV19,TRBJ2-7,TRBD2
TGTGCCACCAGTCGGGTAGGGACTAGCACAGATACGCAGTATTTT,CATSRVGTSTDTQYF,-,TRBV28,TRBJ2-3,-
TGCAGCGTTGTAGGATGGGAATGGTATGAAAAACTGTTTTTT,CSVVGWEWYEKLFF,-,TRBV29-1,TRBJ1-4,-
TGTGCCACCAGCAAAGGACTAGCGGCTAACACAGATACGCAGTATTTT,CATSKGLAANTDTQYF,-,TRBV15,TRBJ2-3,TRBD2
TGTGCCAGCAGCTTAGTAGGCGGGGAGCGGTACGAGCAGTACTTC,CASSLVGGERYEQYF,-,TRBV7-8,TRBJ2-7,-
TGCGCCAGCAGCCAAGAGGCCGGGAGGGCCTTAGACTACAATGAGCAGTTCTTC,CASSQEAGRALDYNEQFF,-,TRBV4-3,TRBJ2-1,TRBD2
TGTGCCAGCACCATCGCCGGGACAAAGAACAACGAGCAGTACTTC,CASTIAGTKNNEQYF,-,TRBV7-8,TRBJ2-7,-
TGCGCCAGCAGCGTAATCTTAAACTCCTACAATGAGCAGTTCTTC,CASSVILNSYNEQFF,-,TRBV5-1,TRBJ2-1,-
TGTGCCAGCAGCTTATCATCCGGGGAGCTGTTTTTT,CASSLSSGELFF,-,TRBV7-3,TRBJ2-2,-
TGCGCCAGCAGCTCCCACATGACAGGGGGGAACACTGAAGCTTTCTTT,CASSSHMTGGNTEAFF,-,TRBV5-1,TRBJ1-1,TRBD1
TGTGCCAGCAGTGAGAGGGTGGGCGGTTCTGGCTACACCTTC,CASSERVGGSGYTF,-,TRBV2,TRBJ1-2,-